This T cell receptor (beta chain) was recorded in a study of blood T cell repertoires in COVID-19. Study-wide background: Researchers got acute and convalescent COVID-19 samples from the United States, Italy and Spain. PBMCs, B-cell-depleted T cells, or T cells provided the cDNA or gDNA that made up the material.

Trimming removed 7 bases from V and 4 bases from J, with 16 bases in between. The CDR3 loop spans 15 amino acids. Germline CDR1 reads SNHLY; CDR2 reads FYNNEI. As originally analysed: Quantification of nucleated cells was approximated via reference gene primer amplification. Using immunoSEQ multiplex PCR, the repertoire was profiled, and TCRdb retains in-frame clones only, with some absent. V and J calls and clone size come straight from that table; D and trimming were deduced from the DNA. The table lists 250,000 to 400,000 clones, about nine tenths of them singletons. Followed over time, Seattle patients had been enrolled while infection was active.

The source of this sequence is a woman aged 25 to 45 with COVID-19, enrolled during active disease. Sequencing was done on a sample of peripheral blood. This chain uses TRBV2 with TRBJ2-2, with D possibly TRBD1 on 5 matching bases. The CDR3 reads CASMSQGIFTGELFF. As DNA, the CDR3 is TGTGCCAGCATGTCCCAGGGTATATTCACCGGGGAGCTGTTTTTT.